This T cell receptor (beta chain) came from a study of cytomegalovirus exposure and HLA in healthy donors. Study outcomes and limitations: In a later analysis, a genetic analysis reported fewer productive-TCR N-insertions in an Asian-associated ancestry cluster than the cohort average. The availability of immune exposure information extended only to CMV serostatus. The majority of TCR sequences were rare, yet some public TCRs appeared in many donors. TCR beta chain V- and J-gene trimming was linked, in a later analysis, to a missense variant in DCLRE1C.

Germline loops: CDR1 SGHAT, CDR2 FQNNGV. There are 12 residues in the CDR3. The V end was cut by 2 bases, the J end by 5 bases, with 6 bases between. Details on this clone: Its antigen is unidentified.

This PCR relied on a set of 60 Vbeta primers and 13 Jbeta primers. Assay: immunoSEQ multiplex PCR; the TCRdb copy retains only in-frame clones and omits some. The profile shows about 130,000 clones, more than 80% of them singletons. Sequenced sample: PBMCs. The receptor's source is a woman in her twenties or thirties in good health and CMV-seropositive. The chain has TRBV11-2 and TRBJ2-5, with a weak D call TRBD2 (6 bases). CDR3: CASSLRGETQYF. The CDR3 DNA is TGTGCCAGCAGCTTACGGGGGGAGACCCAGTACTTC. The whole variable domain, filled in from reference TRBV11-2 and TRBJ2-5, reads EAGVAQSPRYKIIEKRQSVAFWCNPISGHATLYWYQQILGQGPKLLIQFQNNGVVDDSQLPKDRFSAERLKGVDSTLKIQPAKLEDSAVYLCASSLRGETQYFGPGTRLLVL.